This TCR beta chain comes out of a study of T cell responses to AZD1222 COVID-19 vaccine. The study, taken as a whole, reports: Only a handful of AZD1222 recipients, several in all, had baseline seropositivity.

V gave up 5 bases and J gave up 10 bases, with 11 bases separating them. The CDR3 runs 11 residues. The V gene's germline CDR1 is SGHAT and CDR2 FQNNGV. Worth noting for this clone: Its antigen is currently unknown.

Using immunoSEQ multiplex PCR, the repertoire was profiled, and TCRdb retains in-frame clones only, with some absent. The data contain about 130,000 clones, approximately 84% of them singletons. The chain links TRBV11-2 to TRBJ1-1; no reliable D call. This sequence originates from an adult in good health. Sequences were derived from peripheral blood, sampled on day 0 of AZD1222 vaccination. As DNA, the CDR3 is TGTGCCAGCAGCCTTGGGATTACAGCTTTCTTT. Protein product: CASSLGITAFF.